Detailed here is one T cell receptor (beta chain). Its antigen is unknown. No much larger clone is present one base from it, and per-base qualities are unavailable. The entry originates in a study of cytomegalovirus exposure and HLA in healthy donors (dated by TCRdb to about 2017). For the study in its entirety: A later analysis indicated that the 90 to 150 validation repertoires were generated on the platform also employed for the approximately 700 repertoires of the first cohort. The study aimed to test whether cataloging public T cell receptors could reveal signatures of past pathogen exposure. Besides the first cohort of 666 subjects, a separate validation cohort made up of over 95 different subjects was used. To predict cytomegalovirus infection status, the study combined high-throughput TCR immunosequencing, statistical association of individual TCRs with disease status, and machine learning. Overall study outcomes, separate from this receptor: In vitro tests confirmed that a few of the cytomegalovirus-associated TCR beta chains recognize cytomegalovirus antigens. The authors suggested that the approach could potentially be extended to other disease states and immunological phenotypes. The study listed 150 to 200 TCR beta chains as associated with cytomegalovirus. Across donors, most TCR sequences were observed very rarely, whereas some public TCRs were present in many individuals. The classifier was reported to diagnose cytomegalovirus status with high specificity and sensitivity in both the original cohort and the validation cohort. Of the cluster scores, 85% to 95% were above 0 in a later analysis, which found that TCRs clustered in the first cohort also tended to co-occur in the 120 validation repertoires. A later analysis lacked HLA typing for the validation cohort, so it scored co-occurrence in that cohort across all 130 or so repertoires.

The library was produced with the immunoSEQ multiplex PCR assay. As for the authors' bioinformatics: A statistical classification framework was developed to diagnose cytomegalovirus status using the catalog of TCR beta chain sequences. TCRdb re-hosts the immuneACCESS table, in-frame sequences only. Its copies lack some clones; in the studies checked, an unresolved V gene accounts for under half of them, and the cause for the rest is not known. V, J and clone size derive from that table, while D and trimming were established from the DNA sequence. Across this sample there are about 190,000 clones, with 80% to 85% seen only once. The ten largest clones represent 2.5% to 3% of the sample. Its CDR3 holds 12 amino acids, cysteine through phenylalanine. Of all the DNA, just the CDR3 is kept, 36 bases in frame from base 1. Relative to germline, V is 3 bases shorter and J is 7 bases shorter, with 6 bases between their ends. From a lookup of the germline V gene (reference sequence), CDR1 and CDR2 are WNHNN and SYGVQD.

The donors were included in the validation cohort of roughly 130 subjects, a group kept apart from the approximately 650-subject first cohort. This sequence uses TRBV10-1 and TRBJ2-2, with no confidently assigned D gene. This sequence originates from a woman aged 18-29 years in good health and CMV-seropositive. The sample was PBMCs. The sequence in DNA is TGCGCCAGCAGTGATGTCTACGGGGAGCTGTTTTTT. Its protein reads: CASSDVYGELFF.